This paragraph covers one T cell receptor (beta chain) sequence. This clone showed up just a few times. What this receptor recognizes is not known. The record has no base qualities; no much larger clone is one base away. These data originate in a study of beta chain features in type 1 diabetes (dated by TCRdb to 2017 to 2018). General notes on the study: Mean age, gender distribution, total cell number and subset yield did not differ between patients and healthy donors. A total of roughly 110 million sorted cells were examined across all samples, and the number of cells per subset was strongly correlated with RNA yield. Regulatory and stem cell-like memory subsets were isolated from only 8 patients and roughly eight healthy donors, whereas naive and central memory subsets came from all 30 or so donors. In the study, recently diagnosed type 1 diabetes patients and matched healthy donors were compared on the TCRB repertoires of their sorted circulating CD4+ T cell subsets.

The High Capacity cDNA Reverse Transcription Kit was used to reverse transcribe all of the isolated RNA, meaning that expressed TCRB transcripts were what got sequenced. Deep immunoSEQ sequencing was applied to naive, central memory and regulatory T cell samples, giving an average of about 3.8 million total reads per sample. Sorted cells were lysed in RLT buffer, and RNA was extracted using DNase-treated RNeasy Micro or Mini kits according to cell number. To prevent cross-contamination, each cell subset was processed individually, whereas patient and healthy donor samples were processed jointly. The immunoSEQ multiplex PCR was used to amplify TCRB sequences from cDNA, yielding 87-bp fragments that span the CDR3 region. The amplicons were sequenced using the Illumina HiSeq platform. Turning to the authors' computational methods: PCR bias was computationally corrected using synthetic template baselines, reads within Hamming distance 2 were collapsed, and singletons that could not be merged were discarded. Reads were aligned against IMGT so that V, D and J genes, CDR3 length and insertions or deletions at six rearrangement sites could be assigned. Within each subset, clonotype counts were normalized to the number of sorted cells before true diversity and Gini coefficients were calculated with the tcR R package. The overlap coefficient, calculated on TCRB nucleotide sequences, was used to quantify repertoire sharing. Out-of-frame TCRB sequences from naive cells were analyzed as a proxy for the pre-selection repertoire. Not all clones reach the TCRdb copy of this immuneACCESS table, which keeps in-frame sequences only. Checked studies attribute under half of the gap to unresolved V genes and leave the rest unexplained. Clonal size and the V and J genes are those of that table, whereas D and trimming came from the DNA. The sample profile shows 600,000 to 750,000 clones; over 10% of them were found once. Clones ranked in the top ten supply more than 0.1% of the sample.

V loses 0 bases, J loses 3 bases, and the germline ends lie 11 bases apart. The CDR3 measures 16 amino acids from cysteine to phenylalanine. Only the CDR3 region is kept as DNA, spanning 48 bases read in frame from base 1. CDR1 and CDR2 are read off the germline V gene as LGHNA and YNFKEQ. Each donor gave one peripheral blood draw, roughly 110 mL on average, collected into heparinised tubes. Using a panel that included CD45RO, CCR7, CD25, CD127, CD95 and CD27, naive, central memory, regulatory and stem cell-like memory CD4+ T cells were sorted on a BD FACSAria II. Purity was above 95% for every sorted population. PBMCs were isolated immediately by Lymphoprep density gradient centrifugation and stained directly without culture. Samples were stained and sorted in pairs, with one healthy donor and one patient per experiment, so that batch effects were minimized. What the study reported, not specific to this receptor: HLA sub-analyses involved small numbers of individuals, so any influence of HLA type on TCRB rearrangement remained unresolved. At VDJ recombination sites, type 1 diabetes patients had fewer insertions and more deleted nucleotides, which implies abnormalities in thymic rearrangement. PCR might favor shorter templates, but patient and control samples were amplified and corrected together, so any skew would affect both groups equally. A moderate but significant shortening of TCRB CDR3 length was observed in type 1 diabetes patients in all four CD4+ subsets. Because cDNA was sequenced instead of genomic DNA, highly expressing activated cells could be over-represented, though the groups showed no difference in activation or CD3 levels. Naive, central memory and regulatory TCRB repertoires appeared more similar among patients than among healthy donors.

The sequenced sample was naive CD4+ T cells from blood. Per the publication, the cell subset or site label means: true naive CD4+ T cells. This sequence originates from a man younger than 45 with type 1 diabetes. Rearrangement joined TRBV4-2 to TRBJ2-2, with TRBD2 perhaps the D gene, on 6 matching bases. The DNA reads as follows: TGTGCCAGCAGCCAAGACGTAGGGGAGGACACCGGGGAGCTGTTTTTT. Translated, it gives CASSQDVGEDTGELFF.